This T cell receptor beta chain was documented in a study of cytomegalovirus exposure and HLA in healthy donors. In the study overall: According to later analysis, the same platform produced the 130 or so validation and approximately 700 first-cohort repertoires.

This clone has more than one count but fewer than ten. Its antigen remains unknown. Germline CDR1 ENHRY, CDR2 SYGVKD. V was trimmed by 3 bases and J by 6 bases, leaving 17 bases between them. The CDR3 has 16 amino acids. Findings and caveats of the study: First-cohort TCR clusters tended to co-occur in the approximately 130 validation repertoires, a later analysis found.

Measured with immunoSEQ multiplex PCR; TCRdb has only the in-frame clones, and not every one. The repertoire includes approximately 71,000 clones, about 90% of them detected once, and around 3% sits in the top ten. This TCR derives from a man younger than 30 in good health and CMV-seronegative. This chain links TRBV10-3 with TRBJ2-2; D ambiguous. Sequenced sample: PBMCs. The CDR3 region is CAISEGVTGTAGELFF. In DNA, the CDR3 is TGTGCCATCAGTGAAGGTGTTACGGGTACGGCCGGGGAGCTGTTTTTT.